These 27 T cell receptor beta chains share one sample of origin, sequenced in a study of cytomegalovirus exposure and HLA in healthy donors (dated 2017 in TCRdb). Library prep was done by the immunoSEQ multiplex PCR assay. TCRdb provides this immuneACCESS table in a form limited to in-frame rearrangements. Some clones are lacking; in checked studies, under half of them reflect an unresolved V gene, and why the rest are absent is not known. This sample has about 250,000 clones in its table, and about 83% of those were observed once. Less than 3% of the sample is in the top ten clones. Input material: PBMCs. These TCRs come from a man aged 18 to 30 in good health and CMV-seronegative.

The chain carries TRBV27 and TRBJ1-2; TRBD1 matches 9 bases. Germline CDR1 reads MNHEY; CDR2 reads SMNVEV (reference sequence). This CDR3 is 13 amino acids long. Trimming at V came to 6 bases and at J to 7 bases, leaving 6 bases not matched to a gene. CDR3 residues: CASRTGTGIGYTF. CDR3 in DNA: TGTGCCAGCAGGACCGGGACAGGGATTGGCTACACCTTC.

The CDR3 DNA is TGTGCCAGCAGCTTGGGTCGAGGGCTCACAGATACGCAGTATTTT. Its translation is CASSLGRGLTDTQYF. The chain is built from TRBV5-4 and TRBJ2-3; a possible D gene is TRBD2 (5 bases). V was cut by 0 bases and J by 2 bases, with 10 bases left in between. Germline V gives CDR1 SGHNT, CDR2 YYREEE (reference sequence). This CDR3 comprises 15 residues.

The chain uses TRBV27 and TRBJ2-7; perhaps TRBD2 as D (6 bases). The germline V and J ends were trimmed by 2 bases and 0 bases, with 11 bases remaining between them. Germline CDR1 reads MNHEY; CDR2 reads SMNVEV (reference sequence). The CDR3 is 15 amino acids. CDR3 loop: CASSLRDSSSYEQYF. CDR3 DNA: TGTGCCAGCAGTTTAAGGGACTCGAGCTCCTACGAGCAGTACTTC.

V and J are TRBV7-2 and TRBJ2-7; maybe TRBD2 (5 bases). Germline CDR1 SGHTA, CDR2 FQGNSA. V was shortened by 3 bases and J by 3 bases, with 15 bases between the two germline ends. The CDR3 runs to 15 residues. CDR3 sequence reads: CASSLGLSELYEQYF. The CDR3 nucleotides are TGTGCCAGCAGCTTGGGTCTTAGCGAGCTCTACGAGCAGTACTTC. Full variable domain (remainder filled in from reference TRBV7-2 and TRBJ2-7): GAGVSQSPSNKVTEKGKDVELRCDPISGHTALYWYRQSLGQGLEFLIYFQGNSAPDKSGLPSDRFSAERTGGSVSTLTIQRTQQEDSAVYLCASSLGLSELYEQYFGPGTRLTVT.

This clone was counted a few times. V gene TRBV11-2 combines with J gene TRBJ1-2, with a weak D call TRBD1 (5 bases). The V gene lost 0 bases and the J gene lost 6 bases, with 8 bases spanning the gap. The CDR3 loop spans 13 amino acids. Germline loops: CDR1 SGHAT, CDR2 FQNNGV. This CDR3 reads CASSLERGNGYTF. The CDR3 region has the DNA TGTGCCAGCAGCTTAGAGCGGGGGAATGGCTACACCTTC. The entire variable domain, with the rest obtained from reference TRBV11-2 and TRBJ1-2, is as follows: EAGVAQSPRYKIIEKRQSVAFWCNPISGHATLYWYQQILGQGPKLLIQFQNNGVVDDSQLPKDRFSAERLKGVDSTLKIQPAKLEDSAVYLCASSLERGNGYTFGSGTRLTVV.

Only a few counts were recorded for this clone. The rearrangement links TRBV18 to TRBJ1-6, with D maybe TRBD1 (6 bases). This CDR3 region has 12 residues. Trimming took 6 bases from V and 10 from J, leaving 10 bases between them. Germline lookup yields CDR1 KGHSH and CDR2 LQKENI. CDR3 loop: CASSTGNSPLHF. As DNA, the CDR3 is TGTGCCAGCTCTACAGGGAACTCACCCCTCCACTTT.

The V call is TRBV5-6, the J call TRBJ1-4, with TRBD1 matching over 9 bases. With V trimmed by 2 bases and J by 3 bases, 11 bases remained unmatched. The V gene's germline CDR1 is SGHDT and CDR2 YYEEEE. This CDR3 has 18 residues. The CDR3, as DNA: TGTGCCAGCAGCTTTAGGACAGGGGCCCTTGGAGCTAATGAAAAACTGTTTTTT. Protein product: CASSFRTGALGANEKLFF.

V gene TRBV7-9 combines with J gene TRBJ2-1; TRBD2 matches at 12 bases. The CDR3 has 16 amino acids. Germline assignment: CDR1 SEHNR and CDR2 FQNEAQ (reference sequence). V was pared by 5 bases and J by 1 base, with 3 bases of the junction left unmatched. Here the CDR3 reads CASSATSGGSYNEQFF. CDR3 DNA sequence: TGTGCCAGCAGCGCCACTAGCGGGGGGTCCTACAATGAGCAGTTCTTC.

In this sample, this clone turned up once. This chain joins TRBV7-9 and TRBJ1-6; 9 nucleotides align to TRBD1. The V gene end was trimmed by 6 bases and the J gene end by 8 bases; junction bases not matched to a gene: 8. The V gene's germline CDR1 is SEHNR and CDR2 FQNEAQ (reference sequence). The CDR3 extends over 15 amino acids. The CDR3 sequence: CASRDAGQGDSPLHF. In nucleotides, the CDR3 is TGTGCCAGCAGGGACGCGGGACAGGGAGATTCACCCCTCCACTTT.

This chain connects TRBV5-1 to TRBJ2-7; D call uncertain. V was cut by 3 bases and J by 2 bases, with 9 bases left in between. This CDR3 has 13 amino acids. Looked up from germline, CDR1 is SGHRS and CDR2 is YFSETQ. The CDR3 DNA is TGCGCCAGCAGCTCACCTAAACCCTACGAGCAGTACTTC. Its translation: CASSSPKPYEQYF.

The chain is built from TRBV2 and TRBJ1-4; 8 bases match TRBD1. The V gene's germline CDR1 is SNHLY and CDR2 FYNNEI. V dropped 3 bases and J dropped 7; count of bases not matched to a gene: 4. This CDR3 comprises 14 residues. This CDR3 reads CASSDRDRIEKLFF. The CDR3 DNA is TGTGCCAGCAGTGACCGGGACAGGATTGAAAAACTGTTTTTT.

This chain connects TRBV2 to TRBJ2-7; 8 nucleotides agree with TRBD1. The V gene end was trimmed by 4 bases and the J gene end by 1 base; junction bases not matched to a gene: 9. CDR3 length: 16 residues. CDR1 and CDR2 from the germline V gene are SNHLY and FYNNEI. The CDR3 sequence is CASSAPPGQGSYEQYF. DNA for the CDR3: TGTGCCAGCAGTGCGCCTCCCGGACAGGGTTCCTACGAGCAGTACTTC.

The V call is TRBV5-1, the J call TRBJ1-2; 7 nucleotides agree with TRBD1. V shed 3 bases and J 14 bases; nucleotides not matched to a gene: 16. CDR3 size: 14 residues. CDR1 and CDR2 from the germline V gene are SGHRS and YFSETQ. The CDR3 sequence: CASSSEGTVRGETF. As DNA, the CDR3 is TGCGCCAGCAGCTCGGAAGGGACAGTTCGAGGCGAAACCTTC.

The chain uses TRBV7-2 and TRBJ1-5; TRBD1 might be the D (6 bases). CDR1 and CDR2 (germline): SGHTA, FQGNSA. V was clipped by 2 bases and J by 6 bases, with 20 bases between them. The CDR3 spans 17 residues. CDR3 DNA: TGTGCCAGCAGCTTATCAATCGGCACAGGGTGGAGTCAGCCCCAGCATTTT. Residues: CASSLSIGTGWSQPQHF.

The V and J genes are TRBV29-1 and TRBJ2-3, with D possibly being TRBD2 (6 bases). V lost 6 bases and J lost 1, with 17 bases in between. Germline CDR1 reads SQVTM; CDR2 reads ANQGSEA. CDR3 size: 15 residues. The chain's CDR3 is CSVERIPGGTDTQYF. The CDR3 DNA is TGCAGCGTCGAACGGATTCCGGGGGGCACAGATACGCAGTATTTT.

This sequence joins TRBV7-9 and TRBJ2-7; 7 nucleotides agree with TRBD2. This CDR3 contains 15 residues. Germline V gene lookup returns CDR1 SEHNR and CDR2 FQNEAQ (reference sequence). The V and J ends lost 2 bases and 7 bases, in that order; junction bases with no gene match: 11. The CDR3 here is CASSLRSGTEYEQYF. Written as DNA, the CDR3 is TGTGCCAGCAGCTTAAGAAGCGGGACCGAATATGAGCAGTACTTC.

This clone is a singleton in its sample. The V gene is TRBV28, the J gene TRBJ2-2; 10 nucleotides agree with TRBD2. The CDR3 loop spans 15 amino acids. V shed 3 bases and J 6 bases; nucleotides not matched to a gene: 4. CDR1 and CDR2 from the germline V gene are MDHEN and SYDVKM. CDR3: CASSLGAGGAGELFF. The CDR3 DNA reads TGTGCCAGCAGTTTGGGAGCGGGAGGGGCCGGGGAGCTGTTTTTT.

The chain combines TRBV2 with TRBJ2-3; 7 positions agree with TRBD1. Trimming removed 5 bases from V and 3 bases from J; junction bases left unmatched: 11. CDR1 is SNHLY and CDR2 is FYNNEI in the germline V gene. There are 16 residues in the CDR3. The CDR3 here is CASSTPTGSPTDTQYF. CDR3 DNA sequence: TGTGCCAGCAGTACCCCGACAGGGTCCCCAACAGATACGCAGTATTTT.

The chain uses TRBV7-9 and TRBJ2-3, with 9 bases identical to TRBD2. CDR3 length: 14 amino acids. Losses at the gene ends were 7 bases for V and 5 bases for J; bases not matched to a gene: 7. Looked up from germline, CDR1 is SEHNR and CDR2 is FQNEAQ (reference sequence). For the CDR3, the DNA is TGTGCCAGCAAGATGGGCGGGGGGGAAGATACGCAGTATTTT. Encoded protein: CASKMGGGEDTQYF.

V usage is TRBV11-3 and J usage is TRBJ1-6; no definite D call. This CDR3 comprises 13 residues. Trimming pared 2 bases from V and 7 bases from J, leaving 6 bases between. Germline-derived CDR1 and CDR2 are SGHNT and YENEEA. In nucleotides, the CDR3 is TGTGCCAGCAGCTTAAATCAAAATTCACCCCTCCACTTT. As protein: CASSLNQNSPLHF.

This chain connects TRBV4-3 to TRBJ2-1; TRBD2 might be the D (5 bases). The germline V gene has CDR1 LGHNA and CDR2 YSLEER. The CDR3 contains 14 residues. V dropped 0 bases and J dropped 9 bases, with 12 bases sitting between them. The CDR3, as DNA: TGCGCCAGCAGCCAAGAAAGAGGTGGAGGTGAGCAGTTCTTC. Encoded protein: CASSQERGGGEQFF.

V is TRBV2 and J is TRBJ2-5; D possibly corresponds to TRBD2 (5 bases). The V end lost 1 base, the J end lost 5 bases, and 17 bases lay between the germline ends. CDR3 length: 16 residues. Germline lookup yields CDR1 SNHLY and CDR2 FYNNEI. DNA for the CDR3: TGTGCCAGCAGTGAAGTACAACTAGGCGGTGGGGAGACCCAGTACTTC. Translated: CASSEVQLGGGETQYF.

The V and J genes are TRBV6-6 and TRBJ2-7; 7 nucleotides match TRBD2. Germline CDR1 and CDR2: MNHNY and SVGAGI (reference sequence). With V trimmed by 6 bases and J by 1 base, 9 bases remained unmatched. This CDR3 has 15 residues. The chain's CDR3 is CASRAGSGASYEQYF. The CDR3 DNA reads as TGTGCCAGCAGGGCCGGCAGCGGGGCTTCCTACGAGCAGTACTTC.

V gene TRBV6-5 combines with J gene TRBJ2-7; 10 nucleotides agree with TRBD2. CDR1 and CDR2 from the germline V gene are MNHEY and SVGAGI. The CDR3 is 14 amino acids. Trimming cost V 6 bases and J 5 bases; bases outside gene matches: 7. DNA of the CDR3: TGTGCCAGCAGCCACGGGACTAGCGAGCACGAGCAGTACTTC. This codes for CASSHGTSEHEQYF.

This chain connects TRBV6-1 to TRBJ1-6; D unresolved. The CDR3 has 16 amino acids. The V end was cut by 2 bases, the J end by 9 bases, with 17 bases between. Germline CDR1 and CDR2: MNHNS and SASEGT. This chain's CDR3 is CASSEIGSLTGSPLHF. The CDR3 DNA sequence: TGTGCCAGCAGTGAAATCGGAAGCCTCACGGGTTCACCCCTCCACTTT.

This sequence joins TRBV2 and TRBJ2-5; 13 bases are a match to TRBD2. The length of the CDR3 is 16 residues. V lost 5 bases and J lost 3; bases outside the gene matches: 6. Per germline, CDR1 SNHLY and CDR2 FYNNEI. This CDR3 is CASSSTSGGRKETQYF. In nucleotides, the CDR3 is TGTGCCAGCAGTTCGACTAGCGGGGGGCGGAAAGAGACCCAGTACTTC.

The chain is built from TRBV10-3 and TRBJ2-3, with D uncertain. Trimming took off 2 bases at V and 2 bases at J, with 14 bases between the two ends. CDR3 length: 16 amino acids. The germline gives CDR1 ENHRY, CDR2 SYGVKD. CDR3 DNA: TGTGCCATCAGTGAGCGGTTCGGCGGCGCCACAGATACGCAGTATTTT. Its translation: CAISERFGGATDTQYF.